These 2 T cell receptor beta chains originate from one sample sequenced in a study of shared clonotypes between healthy human individuals. Method: immunoSEQ multiplex PCR; TCRdb's copy keeps in-frame clones and lacks some. The sample contains 950,000 to 1,100,000 clones, roughly 74% of which appear only once. The sequenced material came from memory CD4+ T cells from PBMCs. Subset denoted: CD45RA-negative fraction. Source of these receptors: a man between 18 and 35 years old in good health. Some clones in this sample may be carry-over from other donors' samples.

The CDR3 reads CASSLAGGPYNEQFF. Written as DNA, the CDR3 is TGTGCCAGCAGTTTAGCGGGAGGACCCTACAATGAGCAGTTCTTC. This chain connects TRBV28 to TRBJ2-1; 8 positions agree with TRBD2. CDR3 length equals 15 residues. Germline loops: CDR1 MDHEN, CDR2 SYDVKM. V trimming: 2 bases; J trimming: 2 bases; junction bases outside the gene matches: 2.

The chain employs TRBV27 and TRBJ2-2; 10 positions agree with TRBD1. Trimming cost V 6 bases and J 7 bases; bases outside gene matches: 8. Germline V CDR1 and CDR2: MNHEY, SMNVEV (reference sequence). This CDR3 has 15 amino acids. CDR3 region: CASSRTTGGFGELFF. The CDR3 nucleotides read TGTGCCAGCAGCCGAACGACAGGGGGCTTCGGGGAGCTGTTTTTT.